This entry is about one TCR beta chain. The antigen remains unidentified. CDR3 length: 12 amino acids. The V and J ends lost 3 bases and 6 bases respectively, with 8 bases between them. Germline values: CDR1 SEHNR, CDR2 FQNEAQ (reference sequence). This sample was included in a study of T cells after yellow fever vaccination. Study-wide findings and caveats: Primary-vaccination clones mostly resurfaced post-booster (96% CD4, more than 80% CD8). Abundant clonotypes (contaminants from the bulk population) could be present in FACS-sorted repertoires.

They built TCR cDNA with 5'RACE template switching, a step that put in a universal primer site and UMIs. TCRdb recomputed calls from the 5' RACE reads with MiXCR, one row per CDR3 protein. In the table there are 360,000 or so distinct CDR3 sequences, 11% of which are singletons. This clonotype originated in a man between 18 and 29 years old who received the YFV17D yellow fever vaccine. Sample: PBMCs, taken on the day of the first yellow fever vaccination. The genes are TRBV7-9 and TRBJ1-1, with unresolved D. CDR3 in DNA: TGTGCCAGCAGCTTCGGTTGGGCTGAAGCTTTCTTT. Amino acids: CASSFGWAEAFF.